The 8 T cell receptor beta chains below all came from one sample that was sequenced in a study of control samples from healthy donors and cancer patients. Sequenced by immunoSEQ multiplex PCR; TCRdb stores in-frame clones only, minus some. The table has 130,000 to 150,000 clones, over 85% seen once. The sample comprised blood. These TCRs come from a young man in good health.

This sequence joins TRBV7-9 and TRBJ1-1, with TRBD1 as a possible D gene (5 bases). Per the germline V gene, CDR1 is SEHNR and CDR2 is FQNEAQ (reference sequence). The V and J ends lost 5 bases and 0 bases respectively, with 19 bases between them. The CDR3 has 17 amino acids. CDR3 DNA: TGTGCCAGCAGCCCTCGGGCTTCGACGGGGGTGAACACTGAAGCTTTCTTT. Translated, it gives CASSPRASTGVNTEAFF.

The chain recombines TRBV7-3 with TRBJ2-7; 7 bases agree with TRBD2. The CDR3 loop spans 15 amino acids. CDR1 SGHTA and CDR2 FQGTGA come from the germline V gene. J was trimmed by 5 bases and V by 0 bases; bases with no gene match: 7. The CDR3 DNA is TGTGCCAGCAGCTTAACGTCCGGGGGGTTCCACGAGCAGTACTTC. It encodes CASSLTSGGFHEQYF.

The chain employs TRBV6-2 or TRBV6-3 and TRBJ2-3, with D uncertain. Per germline, CDR1 MNHEY and CDR2 SVGEGT. There are 12 residues in the CDR3. Trimming left V 2 bases short and J 6 bases short, with 6 bases between. The CDR3: CASSYPADTQYF. The CDR3 bases are TGTGCCAGCAGTTACCCTGCTGATACGCAGTATTTT.

This clone occurred a few times. The rearrangement joins TRBV11-2 to TRBJ1-2, with D possibly matching TRBD1 (5 bases). This CDR3 spans 16 amino acids. V was cut by 0 bases and J by 2 bases, with 13 bases left in between. Germline CDR1 is SGHAT and CDR2 is FQNNGV. In nucleotides, the CDR3 is TGTGCCAGCAGCTTAGATTCGGGGGGGTTGAACTATGGCTACACCTTC. This translates into CASSLDSGGLNYGYTF. Together with reference TRBV11-2 and TRBJ1-2, the CDR3 gives the full variable domain: EAGVAQSPRYKIIEKRQSVAFWCNPISGHATLYWYQQILGQGPKLLIQFQNNGVVDDSQLPKDRFSAERLKGVDSTLKIQPAKLEDSAVYLCASSLDSGGLNYGYTFGSGTRLTVV.

The chain couples TRBV28 to TRBJ1-2; a possible D gene is TRBD1 (5 bases). From germline, CDR1 is MDHEN and CDR2 SYDVKM. The V gene lost 7 bases and the J gene lost 3 bases, with 12 bases spanning the gap. The CDR3 sequence is 13 residues long. CDR3 amino acids: CASIGDGHYGYTF. CDR3 coding DNA: TGTGCCAGCATTGGGGACGGACACTATGGCTACACCTTC.

The CDR3 DNA reads TGTGCCAGCAGCTACGGATACACTGAAGCTTTCTTT. Its translation: CASSYGYTEAFF. The chain combines TRBV5-6 with TRBJ1-1, with unresolved D. This CDR3 region has 12 residues. Germline CDR1 SGHDT, CDR2 YYEEEE. Trimming removed 3 bases at V and 3 bases at J, with 6 bases between.

The CDR3 here is CASSDGGQSLQPQHF. The CDR3 DNA sequence: TGTGCCAGCAGTGACGGGGGACAGTCGCTTCAGCCCCAGCATTTT. The chain links TRBV6-1 to TRBJ1-5, with 7 bases fitting TRBD1. Trimming removed 3 bases from V and 6 bases from J; junction bases left unmatched: 8. The CDR3 runs 15 residues. Germline CDR1 MNHNS, CDR2 SASEGT.

The chain combines TRBV7-2 with TRBJ1-2; a weak D match, TRBD1 (5 bases). The CDR3 runs to 14 residues. Trimming cost V 1 base and J 2 bases, with 8 bases left between them. Germline V gene sequence: CDR1 SGHTA, CDR2 FQGNSA. The DNA of the CDR3 is TGTGCCAGCAGCTTAGAGGCAGGGAACTATGGCTACACCTTC. Its translation is CASSLEAGNYGYTF. The variable domain in full, with the rest retrieved from reference TRBV7-2 and TRBJ1-2, is GAGVSQSPSNKVTEKGKDVELRCDPISGHTALYWYRQSLGQGLEFLIYFQGNSAPDKSGLPSDRFSAERTGGSVSTLTIQRTQQEDSAVYLCASSLEAGNYGYTFGSGTRLTVV.